The T cell receptor beta chain under discussion was sequenced for a study of blood T cell repertoires in COVID-19. Sequencing was performed with immunoSEQ multiplex PCR; in TCRdb, only in-frame clones are kept and a portion is missing. The sample lists hundreds of thousands of clones, around 88% occurring once. The sequencing input was peripheral blood. The TCR originated in a woman aged 25 to 39 who had recovered from COVID-19.

CDR3 residues: CASSLGRGDYTF. The CDR3 DNA follows: TGTGCCAGCAGCTTAGGCAGGGGAGACTACACCTTC. The chain employs TRBV11-2 and TRBJ1-2, with a tentative D call TRBD1 (6 bases). The V end was cut by 1 base, the J end by 10 bases, with 10 bases between. Germline-derived CDR1 and CDR2 are SGHAT and FQNNGV. The CDR3 loop spans 12 amino acids.